Included here is one T cell receptor beta chain sequence, with context. The antigen remains undetermined. The PCR made use of 60 Vbeta and 13 Jbeta primers. Sequenced by immunoSEQ multiplex PCR; TCRdb stores in-frame clones only, minus some. The sample table includes more than 60,000 clones. The CDR3 runs to 16 residues. Germline-derived CDR1 and CDR2 are LNHDA and SQIVND (reference sequence). The germline V and J ends were trimmed by 1 base and 7 bases, with 16 bases remaining between them. This entry is derived from a study of cytomegalovirus exposure and HLA in healthy donors. As for the study in general: Researchers previously reported finding fewer than 140 million unique TCR beta sequences from about 179 million T cells. Study outcomes and limitations: Reported performance of the classifier showed diagnosis of cytomegalovirus status with high specificity and sensitivity. V- and J-gene trimming in TCR beta was tied to a missense DCLRE1C variant by an analysis performed later.

This clonotype was obtained from a boy aged 5-17 years in good health and CMV-seronegative. This chain links TRBV19 with TRBJ1-4; D remains unclear. Source material: PBMCs. CDR3 loop: CASSIGLTAGGEKLFF. The CDR3, as DNA: TGTGCCAGTAGTATAGGTCTGACGGCGGGAGGTGAAAAACTGTTTTTT.